The 3 T cell receptor beta chains in this list originate from one sample, sequenced in a study of spatial heterogeneity in lung cancer. TCRdb reprocessed the 5' RACE reads via MiXCR and lists one record per CDR3 protein. The sample has 40,000 to 50,000 distinct CDR3 sequences; about an eighth are singletons. Time point specified: sample taken at primary tumor resection. Unsorted samples of tumor, nontumor lung or frozen PBMC had their whole RNA sequenced. The source material was PBMCs, sampled at surgery. The receptors here all came from a male donor with early-stage non-small cell lung cancer.

Remarks on this clonotype: A much larger clone sits a single nucleotide away, making a read error possible. The chain uses TRBV27 and TRBJ2-3; 9 bases map to TRBD2. The CDR3 is made up of 15 amino acids. Germline V gene sequence: CDR1 MNHEY, CDR2 SMNVEV (reference sequence). This CDR3 reads CASGVAGDYADTRYF. For the CDR3, the DNA is TGTGCCAGCGGAGTAGCGGGAGATTATGCAGATACGCGGTATTTT.

This clonotype was recorded at least ten times. This chain connects TRBV7-6 to TRBJ2-7; D possibly corresponds to TRBD2 (7 bases). The germline V and J ends were trimmed by 4 bases and 2 bases, with 18 bases remaining between them. This CDR3 region has 16 residues. Germline V lookup: CDR1 SGHVS, CDR2 FNYEAQ. Here the CDR3 DNA reads TGTGCCAGCAGCTCCTGGAGGGGGGGCCCTCCCTACGAGCAGTACTTC. Translating gives CASSSWRGGPPYEQYF.

In its sample, this clonotype was seen a few times. The chain couples TRBV7-9 to TRBJ1-1; D gene unclear. The V and J ends lost 0 bases and 6 bases respectively, with 11 bases between them. The CDR3 runs 14 residues. From germline, CDR1 is SEHNR and CDR2 FQNEAQ (reference sequence). CDR3 residues: CASSLATYRAEAFF. Written as DNA, the CDR3 is TGTGCCAGCAGCTTAGCTACCTACCGGGCTGAAGCTTTCTTT.